The next 26 T cell receptor delta chains were all read from a single sample in a study of Vδ1+ human thymocytes. RNA was extracted from the cells and then reverse transcribed. CDR3 amplicons came from multiplex PCR with pooled V-gene forward and constant-region reverse primers. TCRdb ran CATT on the multiplex PCR reads. The sample has around 26,000 delta-chain clones; less than 30% are singletons. Overall study results and limits: Thymic TRG and TRD repertoires appeared highly polyclonal, with Gaussian CDR3 length distributions.

The antigens of these receptors remain unknown. The material sequenced was Vdelta1+ gamma-delta thymocytes from the thymus. Subset here: FACS-sorted CD3+ TCRalphabeta- TCRVdelta1+ TCRVdelta2- thymocytes. All receptors derive from a boy in the first two years of life who had congenital heart surgery.

This clone was detected a few times. This clone may be a read error of a much larger clone one base away. The chain has TRDV1 and TRDJ1; maybe TRDD2 (5 bases). CDR1 is TSWWSYY, CDR2 QGS, per germline. V dropped 1 base and J dropped 7 bases, with 16 bases sitting between them. This CDR3 region has 15 residues. The DNA for the CDR3 is TGTGCTCTTGGGGAACGCGTTCCTGAGGTGGGTAAACTCATCTTT. Translating it yields CALGERVPEVGKLIF.

The chain links TRDV1 to TRDJ1; 8 bases are a match to TRDD3. The CDR3 has 20 residues. Germline CDR1 is TSWWSYY and CDR2 is QGS. Germline trimming cut 4 bases from V and 0 bases from J; bases unmatched to any gene: 19. CDR3 DNA: TGTGCTCTTGGGGCTCCTTTTGCTTACTGGGGGCCATCGTACACCGATAAACTCATCTTT. Encoded protein: CALGAPFAYWGPSYTDKLIF.

Details on this clone: A much larger clone lies a single base off, so this may be a read error. The same CDR3 also results from other DNA sequences found in this sample. The chain uses TRDV1 and TRDJ1; D unresolved. Germline values: CDR1 TSWWSYY, CDR2 QGS. The CDR3 length is 11 residues. CDR3 nucleotides: TGCGCTCTTGGGTGCACCGATAAACTCATCTTT. This codes for CALGCTDKLIF.

On this clone itself: The junction differs from germline at one of its ends, possibly a read error. The chain couples TRDV1 to TRDJ1, with D possibly called TRDD2 or TRDD3 (5 bases each). This CDR3 has 18 amino acids. CDR1 and CDR2 (germline): TSWWSYY, QGS. The CDR3 here is CALGKLVLGGFLTDKLIF. The CDR3 DNA reads TGTGCTCTTGGGAAACTCGTTCTCGGGGGGTTCCTCACCGATAAACTCATCTTT.

The V and J genes are TRDV1 and TRDJ1; D is undetermined. V was cut by 0 bases and J by 1 base, with 12 bases left in between. CDR3 length: 16 residues. The germline V gene has CDR1 TSWWSYY and CDR2 QGS. DNA of the CDR3: TGTGCTCTTGGGGAACTAGAATCCTCTTGCACCGATAAACTCATCTTT. It specifies CALGELESSCTDKLIF.

This clone is labeled medium-sized. The genes are TRDV3 and TRDJ2; D remains ambiguous. The CDR3 totals 15 residues. The germline V gene encodes CDR1 TVYSNPD and CDR2 GDNSRS (reference sequence). V lost 5 bases and J lost 6, with 22 bases in between. CDR3 loop: CAIPPGLWLAAQLFF. The CDR3 DNA reads as TGTGCCATTCCCCCCGGTCTCTGGTTGGCAGCACAACTCTTCTTT.

This chain joins TRDV1 and TRDJ1, with a possible D match to TRDD3 (6 bases). The CDR3 loop spans 17 amino acids. Germline CDR1 TSWWSYY, CDR2 QGS. With 1 base removed from V and 6 bases from J, the gap between germline ends came to 21 bases. The CDR3 loop reads CALGERVLLGPTNKLIF. The CDR3 DNA sequence: TGTGCTCTTGGGGAACGGGTTTTGCTGGGGCCCACAAATAAACTCATCTTT.

The chain carries TRDV1 and TRDJ1; TRDD3 is a possible D gene (6 bases). V was cut by 2 bases and J by 0 bases, with 34 bases left in between. Germline CDR1 and CDR2: TSWWSYY and QGS. CDR3 size: 23 residues. The CDR3 bases are TGTGCTCTTGGGGAAAGTAAGAAATCCCCGAATTGGGGGCCCGGGTGGGACACCGATAAACTCATCTTT. It codes for CALGESKKSPNWGPGWDTDKLIF.

The rearrangement joins TRDV1 to TRDJ1; D may match TRDD2 or TRDD3 (8 bases each). The V and J ends lost 4 bases and 0 bases respectively, with 30 bases between them. The CDR3 runs to 21 residues. Germline V gives CDR1 TSWWSYY, CDR2 QGS. CDR3 sequence (DNA): TGTGCTCTTGGGGCATCTTCCTACCGTGGGACTGGGGGCAGGTACACCGATAAACTCATCTTT. Encoded protein: CALGASSYRGTGGRYTDKLIF.

In this sample, this clone is medium-sized. This specimen includes other DNA sequences encoding the same CDR3. This chain connects TRDV1 to TRDJ1, with 9 positions matching TRDD3. The CDR3 covers 18 residues. With V trimmed by 4 bases and J by 2 bases, 14 bases remained unmatched. Germline CDR1 and CDR2: TSWWSYY and QGS. The CDR3 here is CALGGPSSTGGRTDKLIF. The DNA of the CDR3 is TGTGCTCTTGGGGGCCCCTCCAGTACTGGGGGAAGAACCGATAAACTCATCTTT.

This clone was observed a few times. The chain carries TRDV1 and TRDJ1; 9 positions agree with TRDD3. Germline assignment: CDR1 TSWWSYY and CDR2 QGS. This CDR3 spans 20 amino acids. The J segment lost 0 bases and the V segment lost 2 bases, leaving 16 bases of the junction unmatched. CDR3 region: CALGEALRPWGIRYTDKLIF. CDR3 DNA sequence: TGTGCTCTTGGGGAAGCCCTCCGACCCTGGGGGATCCGGTACACCGATAAACTCATCTTT.

This clone was recorded a few times. The chain is built from TRDV1 and TRDJ1, with D tentatively TRDD3 (8 bases). This CDR3 is built from 24 residues. V lost 4 bases to trimming and J lost 0 bases, with 39 bases between them. Germline CDR1 is TSWWSYY and CDR2 is QGS. CDR3 amino acids: CALGAFTPNFLRIGGYHYTDKLIF. CDR3 bases: TGTGCTCTTGGGGCCTTTACTCCCAATTTCCTACGAATCGGGGGATATCACTACACCGATAAACTCATCTTT.

As for this clone: A much larger clone differs by one base, so this may be a read error. V gene TRDV1 combines with J gene TRDJ1; 12 bases map to TRDD3. The CDR3 is 20 residues long. Germline V gene data show CDR1 as TSWWSYY and CDR2 as QGS. CDR3 in DNA: TGTGCTCTTGGGGCCCGAGATGAATTCCTGGGGGATACGGACACCGCTAAACTCATCTTT. Amino acid sequence: CALGARDEFLGDTDTAKLIF.

This rearrangement joins TRDV1 to TRDJ1; the D gene is possibly TRDD3 (5 bases). The CDR3 runs 21 residues. CDR1 is TSWWSYY, CDR2 QGS, per germline. The V gene lost 6 bases and the J gene lost 0 bases, with 32 bases spanning the gap. The CDR3 here is CALGAWVLFQTPPVYTDKLIF. CDR3 nucleotides: TGTGCTCTTGGAGCCTGGGTTTTGTTCCAAACCCCTCCGGTGTACACCGATAAACTCATCTTT.

In the case of this clone: At one end, the junction sequence differs from germline, possibly due to a read error. V gene TRDV1 combines with J gene TRDJ1, with unresolved D. The CDR3 is made up of 14 amino acids. From germline, CDR1 is TSWWSYY and CDR2 QGS. The CDR3 region has the DNA TGTGCTCTTGGGGGTACTTGGCGCGCCGATCAACTCATCTTT. This translates into CALGGTWRADQLIF.

This clone is categorized as medium-sized (0.01 to 0.1%). The rearrangement uses TRDV1 and TRDJ1; 13 bases map to TRDD3. Per germline, CDR1 TSWWSYY and CDR2 QGS. The CDR3 contains 17 residues. Germline trimming cut 2 bases from V and 2 bases from J; bases unmatched to any gene: 5. The CDR3 protein is CALGESDWGIRTDKLIF. CDR3 nucleotide sequence: TGTGCTCTTGGGGAAAGCGACTGGGGGATACGGACCGATAAACTCATCTTT.

This sequence joins TRDV1 and TRDJ1; TRDD3 aligns across 9 bases. Trimming took 0 bases from V and 3 from J; bases not matched to a gene: 8. Germline V gene lookup returns CDR1 TSWWSYY and CDR2 QGS. This CDR3 contains 17 residues. DNA of the CDR3: TGTGCTCTTGGGGAACTAGCCGGGGATACGAGGTCCGATAAACTCATCTTT. The encoded protein is CALGELAGDTRSDKLIF.

This clone was counted a few times. The chain couples TRDV1 to TRDJ1; D possibly corresponds to TRDD1 (5 bases). Germline V gene lookup returns CDR1 TSWWSYY and CDR2 QGS. This CDR3 is 17 amino acids long. V was pared by 3 bases and J by 0 bases, with 17 bases between. DNA for the CDR3: TGTGCTCTTGGGGAGTCCCGAAATTTACGCGACACCGATAAACTCATCTTT. This translates into CALGESRNLRDTDKLIF.

This clone showed up just once. An end of the junction differs from the germline gene, which may be a read error. The V and J genes are TRDV1 and TRDJ1; 10 nucleotides align to TRDD3. Germline V gene lookup returns CDR1 TSWWSYY and CDR2 QGS. The CDR3 has 22 amino acids. This CDR3 reads CALGERVNMNRLLGDCTDKLIF. CDR3 in DNA: TGTGCTCTCGGGGAACGCGTCAACATGAACCGCTTACTGGGGGATTGCACCGATAAACTCATCTTT.

This clone was seen more than once but under ten times. The V call is TRDV1, the J call TRDJ1, with D maybe TRDD2 (6 bases). With 1 base removed from V and 0 bases from J, the gap between germline ends came to 12 bases. The CDR3 spans 16 residues. Per the germline V gene, CDR1 is TSWWSYY and CDR2 is QGS. Here the CDR3 DNA reads TGTGCTCTTGGGGAACCCCTCCTACCTTACACCGATAAACTCATCTTT. This gives the protein CALGEPLLPYTDKLIF.

The chain employs TRDV1 and TRDJ1; TRDD3 aligns across 13 bases. The CDR3 totals 25 residues. With 5 bases clipped from V and 0 bases from J, the junction kept 30 bases outside the gene matches. Germline CDR1 reads TSWWSYY; CDR2 reads QGS. The CDR3 nucleotides read TGTGCTCTTGGGACCCGGGAGGGGGTCCCCGACTGGGGGATACGCGTTCGCGTGTACACCGATAAACTCATCTTT. Amino acids: CALGTREGVPDWGIRVRVYTDKLIF.

This clone was seen a handful of times. The chain combines TRDV1 with TRDJ1; D is possibly TRDD2 (5 bases). Trimming took 1 base from V and 2 from J, leaving 23 bases between them. CDR1 and CDR2 (germline): TSWWSYY, QGS. CDR3 length equals 19 residues. CDR3 sequence: CALGEHRSLPTESTDKLIF. CDR3 nucleotide sequence: TGTGCTCTTGGGGAACACCGCTCCCTACCGACCGAATCGACCGATAAACTCATCTTT.

This clone was detected only a few times. V and J are TRDV1 and TRDJ1, with TRDD3 matching 8 bases. The CDR3 spans 23 residues. Unmatched junction bases numbered 28, after V lost 4 bases and J lost 0 bases. Germline assignment: CDR1 TSWWSYY and CDR2 QGS. The CDR3 spells CALGVPNSRLRTGGLPYTDKLIF. The CDR3 DNA sequence: TGTGCTCTTGGGGTTCCCAATTCCAGGCTTCGTACTGGGGGTCTCCCGTACACCGATAAACTCATCTTT.

About this clone itself: This same CDR3 is encoded by further DNA sequences in the sample. The rearrangement uses TRDV1 and TRDJ1, with 7 bases identical to TRDD3. The CDR3 loop spans 21 amino acids. J was trimmed by 0 bases and V by 0 bases; bases with no gene match: 19. Germline V lookup: CDR1 TSWWSYY, CDR2 QGS. The CDR3 sequence is CALGELEVSPNWGPYTDKLIF. CDR3 DNA sequence: TGTGCTCTTGGGGAACTAGAGGTTTCCCCAAACTGGGGACCATACACCGATAAACTCATCTTT.

Worth noting for this clone: This sample includes further DNA sequences coding for the same CDR3. The chain is built from TRDV1 and TRDJ1; 11 bases fit TRDD3. The CDR3 covers 23 residues. V lost 5 bases and J lost 7; bases outside the gene matches: 33. Germline loops: CDR1 TSWWSYY, CDR2 QGS. In DNA, the CDR3 is TGTGCTCTTGGGAACCCTCTTTCCGCCCCGGTTCTCTTACTGGGGGATAGAACGCCTAAACTCATCTTT. This gives the protein CALGNPLSAPVLLLGDRTPKLIF.

This clone appeared a single time. Other DNA sequences in the same sample also yield this CDR3. This rearrangement joins TRDV1 to TRDJ1; D is perhaps TRDD3 (6 bases). Germline V lookup: CDR1 TSWWSYY, CDR2 QGS. V dropped 0 bases and J dropped 2 bases, with 22 bases sitting between them. This CDR3 has 19 residues. The CDR3 DNA reads TGTGCTCTTGGGGAACTCCGCCCCCCCGGGGGAAGTAGGACCGATAAACTCATCTTT. Protein: CALGELRPPGGSRTDKLIF.